Listed below are T cell receptor beta chains from one sample, sequenced in a study of OX40 agonist ivuxolimab in advanced cancers. This table comes from immunoSEQ multiplex PCR, and its TCRdb copy is limited to in-frame clones, with some not included. The repertoire holds over 30,000 clones, with about nine tenths as singletons. The source material was CD4+ or CD8+ T cells sorted from blood, sampled in a trial of the OX40 agonist ivuxolimab. The receptor set was obtained from an adult with an advanced solid tumor such as melanoma, head and neck, liver or kidney cancer. The CDR3 runs from the conserved cysteine through the conserved F or W. A D gene is named only where the DNA matches it firmly. Rows may omit the clone size; those that give it use once, few, many or a size class.

d_call j_call v_call clone_size cdr3_aa
. TRBJ1-4 TRBV18 . CASSQGTAENEKLFF
TRBD1 TRBJ1-2 TRBV6-6 once CASRDRGTANYGYTF
TRBD1 TRBJ1-2 TRBV7-2 few CASSFYLQGASGYTF
. TRBJ2-5 TRBV7-9 . CASSQSRLQETQYF
. TRBJ2-5 TRBV19 . CASSIGVRPSQETQYF
. TRBJ1-1 TRBV18 few CASSPSTELNTEAFF
. TRBJ2-5 TRBV25-1 . CASSGVGETQYF
. TRBJ2-2 TRBV9 once CASSEVPGGELFF
. TRBJ1-2 TRBV6-1 . CATGIDGYTF
. TRBJ1-2 TRBV30 . CACLLGGDYGYTF
. TRBJ1-4 TRBV7-9 . CASSLRSLGAGGGEKLFF
TRBD1 TRBJ2-5 TRBV11-2 . CASSLGQGRQETQYF
. TRBJ2-3 TRBV19 . CASKLRGTPDTQYF
. TRBJ2-4 TRBV7-9 . CASSFTVADKNIQYF
. TRBJ2-5 TRBV5-6 . CASSLDETQYF
. TRBJ1-2 TRBV19 . CASSIEFFKYGYTF
. TRBJ1-1 TRBV7-6 few CASSSDTNTEAFF
TRBD1 TRBJ2-7 TRBV29-1 . CSVEESGTGGMNEQYF
TRBD2 TRBJ2-1 TRBV19 . CASSMVTGTSGYNEQFF
TRBD1 TRBJ2-1 TRBV11-2 . CASSFGQAGEQFF
. TRBJ2-3 TRBV6-5 . CASSGLADTQYF
. TRBJ2-3 TRBV5-6 . CASSKPHRTDTQYF
TRBD1 TRBJ1-1 TRBV29-1 . CSASGQLNTEAFF
. TRBJ2-5 TRBV27 . CASSFQGFKGETQYF
. TRBJ2-5 TRBV19 . CASSTGGQETQYF
. TRBJ1-4 TRBV7-9 . CASSQGTTAGNEKLFF
. TRBJ1-2 TRBV18 . CASSPPRDGPANYGYTF
. TRBJ2-1 TRBV19 . CATRRETSRPSSYNEQFF
TRBD2 TRBJ2-3 TRBV5-1 few CASRASGSDTQYF
TRBD1 TRBJ2-1 TRBV18 . CASSPDRDNEQFF
TRBD1 TRBJ1-1 TRBV14 . CASSQRQGAKGTEAFF
TRBD1 TRBJ1-1 TRBV15 . CATSRVSTGGHAFF
. TRBJ1-5 TRBV21-1 . CASSNSETGENQPQHF
. TRBJ2-7 TRBV30 . CAWSVLTGGTYEQYF
. TRBJ2-1 TRBV5-4 . CASSPKRGSSNEQFF
TRBD1 TRBJ2-7 TRBV2 few CASRTTGSSYEQYF
TRBD2 TRBJ2-3 TRBV4-1 . CASSQDNGLAGVTQYF
. TRBJ1-1 TRBV9 few CASSVGSGTEAFF
TRBD1 TRBJ1-5 TRBV10-3 few CAISGDSLQPHHF